Shown below are 25 T cell receptor beta chains from a single sample sequenced in a study of blood T cells in healthy people across ages (dated by TCRdb to the mid-2010s). Library preparation was by 5' RACE. Sequencing was carried out with an Illumina HiSeq 2500. A second roughly 6 to 11 cycle PCR used a sample-barcoded 5' primer and a J-beta primer mix. Clones were called with MiXCR by TCRdb after fastp trimmed the public reads at Q25, and only in-frame beta chains were retained. Entries that share a CDR3 protein sequence are merged under the most common genes and DNA. The sample table records around 1,000,000 distinct CDR3 sequences; almost 25% of these occur just once. The ten largest clones represent about 0.72% of the sample. Separately, the same data were catalogued under a study of T cells of mothers and their children.

Sequencing was carried out using blood. These receptors all come from a girl aged 2 to 10 in good health.

This clonotype showed up just a few times. The genes are TRBV7-2 and TRBJ1-6; D unresolved. Per germline, CDR1 SGHTA and CDR2 FQGNSA. Between the trimmed V and J ends, which lost 4 bases and 9 bases, there was a span of 13 bases. This CDR3 has 14 residues. Here the CDR3 DNA reads TGTGCCAGCAGCTCCCTCCAGAGGATTTCACCCCTCCACTTT. It codes for CASSSLQRISPLHF.

The chain carries TRBV11-2 and TRBJ1-2, with 7 bases that match TRBD1. V dropped 3 bases and J dropped 3; count of bases not matched to a gene: 4. Germline lookup yields CDR1 SGHAT and CDR2 FQNNGV. The CDR3 sequence is 14 residues long. CDR3 nucleotides: TGTGCCAGCAGCTTGACAGGGCTGGACTATGGCTACACCTTC. Protein sequence: CASSLTGLDYGYTF.

This clonotype was detected only a few times. This chain connects TRBV12-3 or TRBV12-4 to TRBJ2-1, with 8 bases aligning to TRBD2. The CDR3 loop spans 15 amino acids. Losses at the gene ends were 2 bases for V and 4 bases for J; bases not matched to a gene: 4. The CDR3 loop is CASSLSGRRYNEQFF. In nucleotides, the CDR3 is TGTGCCAGCAGTTTAAGCGGGAGACGGTACAATGAGCAGTTCTTC.

CDR3 bases: TGCAGCGCACAGGAGGGGGGCAATCAGCCCCAGCATTTT. Its protein product is CSAQEGGNQPQHF. The genes are TRBV29-1 and TRBJ1-5, with TRBD1 as a possible D gene (6 bases). CDR1 and CDR2 (germline): SQVTM, ANQGSEA. The CDR3 extends over 13 amino acids. V lost 7 bases, J lost 2 bases, and 12 bases lay in between.

The chain recombines TRBV6-6 with TRBJ2-3; D is tentatively TRBD1 or TRBD2 (5 bases each). V lost 7 bases to trimming and J lost 1 base, with 15 bases between them. Looked up from germline, CDR1 is MNHNY and CDR2 is SVGAGI (reference sequence). The CDR3 consists of 15 residues. CDR3 in DNA: TGTGCCAGCAATCATGGGGGAGCGCGCACAGATACGCAGTATTTT. Its translation: CASNHGGARTDTQYF.

This clonotype was seen more than once but under ten times. This chain links TRBV20-1 with TRBJ1-1; 11 bases line up with TRBD1. After removal of 4 bases from V and 12 bases from J, the junction contained 19 bases not matched to a gene. Germline-derived CDR1 and CDR2 are DFQATT and SNEGSKA (reference sequence). This CDR3 is 16 amino acids long. The CDR3: CSATKNPGQGEVKTFF. CDR3 nucleotides: TGCAGTGCTACCAAAAATCCGGGACAGGGGGAGGTCAAAACTTTCTTT.

This clonotype was counted only a few times. The chain couples TRBV3-1 to TRBJ1-1; D gene ambiguous. Germline values: CDR1 LGHDT, CDR2 YNNKEL (reference sequence). CDR3 length equals 15 residues. The V end lost 2 bases, the J end lost 4 bases, and 14 bases lay between the germline ends. The CDR3 reads CASSQLGVGSTEAFF. CDR3 nucleotides: TGTGCCAGCAGCCAACTCGGGGTCGGCAGCACTGAAGCTTTCTTT.

In its sample, this clonotype was seen a few times. This chain joins TRBV20-1 and TRBJ1-2; D may be TRBD1 (5 bases). V was shortened by 8 bases and J by 8 bases, with 9 bases between the two germline ends. CDR1 is DFQATT, CDR2 SNEGSKA, per germline (reference sequence). CDR3 length: 9 amino acids. The CDR3 DNA is TGCAGTTCCGGGGACGGCTACACCTTC. This codes for CSSGDGYTF.

The gene calls are TRBV7-8 and TRBJ2-1; D is unresolved. Germline assignment: CDR1 SGHVS and CDR2 FQNEAQ. V lost 5 bases, J lost 7 bases, and 18 bases lay in between. This CDR3 spans 15 amino acids. The CDR3 DNA follows: TGTGCCAGCAGCCGTGGGGAAAGGGTGGTAAATGAGCAGTTCTTC. This translates into CASSRGERVVNEQFF. Variable domain in full (rest from reference TRBV7-8 and TRBJ2-1): GAGVSQSPRYKVAKRGQDVALRCDPISGHVSLFWYQQALGQGPEFLTYFQNEAQLDKSGLPSDRFFAERPEGSVSTLKIQRTQQEDSAVYLCASSRGERVVNEQFFGPGTRLTVL.

Only a few counts were recorded for this clonotype. The chain couples TRBV29-1 to TRBJ1-2; no clear D. The V and J ends lost 6 bases and 5 bases respectively, with 13 bases between them. This CDR3 spans 12 amino acids. Germline V gene lookup returns CDR1 SQVTM and CDR2 ANQGSEA. Written as DNA, the CDR3 is TGCAGCGTCGGCACCGGGTTATATGGCTACACCTTC. Its protein product is CSVGTGLYGYTF.

The chain links TRBV7-2 to TRBJ1-5, with a weak D call TRBD1 (6 bases). The CDR3 consists of 15 residues. Germline V gene data show CDR1 as SGHTA and CDR2 as FQGNSA. Trimming left V 5 bases short and J 4 bases short, with 15 bases between. Here the CDR3 reads CASSAKGGTNQPQHF. CDR3 sequence (DNA): TGTGCCAGCAGCGCGAAGGGGGGTACAAATCAGCCCCAGCATTTT.

This chain links TRBV7-2 with TRBJ1-5; D unclear. Looked up from germline, CDR1 is SGHTA and CDR2 is FQGNSA. Trimming shortened V by 6 bases and J by 3 bases, and 12 bases separated the two germline ends. The CDR3 length is 14 residues. The CDR3 is CASRLTGSNQPQHF. CDR3 DNA: TGTGCCAGCAGATTAACGGGTTCCAATCAGCCCCAGCATTTT.

The CDR3 reads CASSELWAEQYF. The CDR3 coding sequence is TGTGCCAGCAGTGAACTTTGGGCCGAGCAGTACTTC. The rearrangement uses TRBV2 and TRBJ2-7; D remains ambiguous. V shed 2 bases and J shed 6 bases, with 8 bases lying between them. CDR1 and CDR2 (germline): SNHLY, FYNNEI. The CDR3 sequence is 12 residues long. Full variable domain (rest looked up from reference TRBV2 and TRBJ2-7): EPEVTQTPSHQVTQMGQEVILRCVPISNHLYFYWYRQILGQKVEFLVSFYNNEISEKSEIFDDQFSVERPDGSNFTLKIRSTKLEDSAMYFCASSELWAEQYFGPGTRLTVT.

The V gene is TRBV7-3, the J gene TRBJ1-1, with D perhaps matching TRBD1 (5 bases). CDR3 length: 15 amino acids. V was shortened by 5 bases and J by 8 bases, with 21 bases between the two germline ends. Germline CDR1 is SGHTA and CDR2 is FQGTGA. This CDR3 is CASSPSGPKRGEAFF. CDR3 nucleotides: TGTGCCAGCAGCCCCTCGGGACCCAAAAGAGGCGAAGCTTTCTTT.

This chain uses TRBV27 with TRBJ2-5, with D uncertain. V lost 6 bases, J lost 2 bases, and 19 bases lay in between. This CDR3 comprises 16 residues. Germline lookup yields CDR1 MNHEY and CDR2 SMNVEV (reference sequence). The CDR3 protein is CASSLTPPILQETQYF. The CDR3 DNA is TGTGCCAGCAGCCTTACCCCCCCGATCCTTCAAGAGACCCAGTACTTC.

V and J are TRBV7-2 and TRBJ2-1, with D possibly TRBD1 on 6 matching bases. The CDR3 sequence is 21 residues long. Looked up from germline, CDR1 is SGHTA and CDR2 is FQGNSA. The ends were cut back, 5 bases at V and 0 bases at J, with 29 bases in the middle. The chain's CDR3 is CASSAIFSRGPRSSSYNEQFF. DNA of the CDR3: TGTGCCAGCAGCGCTATTTTTTCCAGGGGCCCGAGATCTAGCTCCTACAATGAGCAGTTCTTC.

There are a few counts of this clonotype. This chain joins TRBV19 and TRBJ1-2, with no clear D. CDR1 and CDR2 from the germline V gene are LNHDA and SQIVND (reference sequence). This CDR3 has 13 residues. Trimming stripped 10 bases from V and 1 base from J, with 13 bases between. This CDR3 is CATQTAYNYGYTF. CDR3 bases: TGTGCCACCCAGACTGCTTATAACTATGGCTACACCTTC.

This clonotype occurred a few times. The J gene is TRBJ2-3, the V gene TRBV28; maybe TRBD1 (5 bases). From germline, CDR1 is MDHEN and CDR2 SYDVKM. The CDR3 sequence is 14 residues long. The V end was cut by 10 bases, the J end by 4 bases, with 18 bases between. Here the CDR3 reads CAKGPPEGADTQYF. Written as DNA, the CDR3 is TGTGCCAAAGGACCGCCGGAAGGGGCAGATACGCAGTATTTT.

This clonotype was picked up a small number of times. This rearrangement joins TRBV27 to TRBJ1-6, with D possibly TRBD1 on 5 matching bases. Between the trimmed V and J ends, which lost 3 bases and 8 bases, there was a span of 11 bases. CDR1 and CDR2 (germline): MNHEY, SMNVEV (reference sequence). This CDR3 is 14 amino acids long. CDR3 sequence: CASSLSRVHSPLHF. DNA for the CDR3: TGTGCCAGCAGTTTGAGCAGGGTACATTCACCCCTCCACTTT.

This chain uses TRBV28 with TRBJ1-4; D remains ambiguous. Germline assignment: CDR1 MDHEN and CDR2 SYDVKM. The CDR3 covers 14 residues. Trimming took 5 bases from V and 7 from J, leaving 14 bases between them. The CDR3 nucleotides are TGTGCCAGCAGTCCCGGAGGGATAGTTGAAAAACTGTTTTTT. It encodes CASSPGGIVEKLFF.

The gene calls are TRBV20-1 and TRBJ1-2; D is perhaps TRBD1 (5 bases). This CDR3 region has 15 residues. The germline CDR1 and CDR2 sequences are DFQATT and SNEGSKA (reference sequence). V was trimmed by 6 bases and J by 1 base, leaving 18 bases between them. The CDR3 DNA is TGCAGTGCACTGACACCCTCGGGGGATAACTATGGCTACACCTTC. Translated: CSALTPSGDNYGYTF.

The rearrangement joins TRBV20-1 to TRBJ2-7, with D possibly TRBD1 on 5 matching bases. V gave up 5 bases and J gave up 0 bases, with 8 bases separating them. CDR3 length: 12 amino acids. Germline V gene sequence: CDR1 DFQATT, CDR2 SNEGSKA (reference sequence). In DNA form, the CDR3 reads TGCAGTGCTGGGGCCCTCTCCTACGAGCAGTACTTC. Translation gives CSAGALSYEQYF.

As for this clonotype: The final CDR3 position lacks the conserved phenylalanine or tryptophan, pointing to a likely read error. This sequence joins TRBV28 and TRBJ2-3, with TRBD2 as a possible D gene (5 bases). Germline V gene sequence: CDR1 MDHEN, CDR2 SYDVKM. Deletions cut 5 bases from V and 5 bases from J, with 11 bases between. CDR3 length equals 13 residues. This CDR3 reads CASSEGAGDTQYL. CDR3 nucleotide sequence: TGTGCCAGCAGTGAGGGTGCAGGAGATACGCAGTATCTT.

This clonotype was counted a few times. The V and J genes are TRBV28 and TRBJ1-4; no clear D. The germline CDR1 and CDR2 sequences are MDHEN and SYDVKM. Deletions cut 5 bases from V and 4 bases from J, with 14 bases between. CDR3 length: 15 residues. The CDR3 loop is CASSEPGPLNEKLFF. Here the CDR3 DNA reads TGTGCCAGCAGTGAACCGGGCCCGCTTAATGAAAAACTGTTTTTT.

Concerning this clonotype itself: The junction departs from the called germline gene at one end, perhaps through a read error. The V and J genes are TRBV20-1 and TRBJ2-7, with D unclear. The CDR3 runs to 14 residues. Looked up from germline, CDR1 is DFQATT and CDR2 is SNEGSKA (reference sequence). The chain's CDR3 is CSARSSGYSHEQYF. CDR3 DNA sequence: TGCAGTGCTAGATCATCGGGCTACTCCCACGAGCAGTACTTC.